This T cell receptor beta chain emerged from a study of blood T cell repertoires in COVID-19. Study details: The analysed material was cDNA or gDNA that came from T cells, B-cell-depleted T cells, or PBMCs.

This CDR3 spans 14 amino acids. From germline, CDR1 is SGHRS and CDR2 YFSETQ. The V gene lost 4 bases and the J gene lost 6 bases, with 14 bases spanning the gap. The authors' processing: Researchers report that nucleated cell counts were estimated from reference gene primer amplification. This table comes from immunoSEQ multiplex PCR, and its TCRdb copy is limited to in-frame clones, with some not included. V and J calls and clone size are those listed in that table; D and trimming were worked out from the DNA. The sample carries 300,000 to 400,000 clones, approximately 85% recorded once. The chain joins TRBV5-1 to TRBJ1-5; D might be TRBD1 (6 bases). Source material: peripheral blood. The sequence came from a human donor in a cohort sampled during active COVID-19. The CDR3 DNA reads as TGCGCCAGCAGCCCCTTTACAGGGTTTCAGCCCCAGCATTTT. Translation gives CASSPFTGFQPQHF.